This TCR beta chain was sequenced during a study of glioma-infiltrating T cells. Notes on the study in general: Above-expected tissue-blood divergence occurred in all gliomas, most in low-grade ones. CDR3 overlap between tissue and blood was very small.

TCR alpha and beta CDR3 regions were amplified from RNA using iRepertoire nested multiplex PCR. TCRdb used MiXCR to reprocess the multiplex PCR reads, holding one entry per CDR3 protein. Of some 150,000 distinct CDR3 sequences in the sample, approximately 39% are singletons; the top ten hold over 15%. A remark on this clonotype: Its antigen is not identified.

V lost 2 bases and J lost 4, with 13 bases in between. The germline gives CDR1 MNHNY, CDR2 SVGAGI (reference sequence). The CDR3 contains 15 residues. The chain links TRBV6-6 to TRBJ2-3, with TRBD1 as a possible D gene (6 bases). The receptor was isolated from a human donor with low-grade glioma or glioblastoma, undergoing nonglioma brain surgery, or in good health (not recorded which). The sample was glioma tissue, nonneoplastic brain tissue, or PBMCs (not recorded which). The DNA for the CDR3 is TGTGCCAGCAGTTACGGGGGCAGTGGCGCAGATACGCAGTATTTT. Protein product: CASSYGGSGADTQYF.